This TCR beta chain was retrieved from a study of CD8 T cell repertoires and HIV-1 epitope variants. Study in general: Each of Twenty-five Gag and Nef epitope peptides stimulated a separate culture. An uncultured baseline aliquot held 1M T cells.

There are 13 residues in the CDR3. The V gene lost 3 bases and the J gene lost 8 bases, with 13 bases spanning the gap. Germline CDR1 and CDR2: KGHSH and LQKENI. Data came from immunoSEQ multiplex PCR; TCRdb stores just in-frame clones and leaves some out. The sample consists of approximately 90,000 clones, approximately 70% of them appearing once. Sequencing was carried out using uncultured baseline CD8+ T cells from peripheral blood mononuclear cells (PBMCs). The chain has TRBV18 and TRBJ1-2; possibly TRBD1 for D (5 bases). The receptor's source is a male donor with HIV. As DNA, the CDR3 is TGTGCCAGCTCACCGAAGGAGGGACGGGGCTACACCTTC. It specifies CASSPKEGRGYTF.